This note documents a single TCR beta chain sequence. It has no known antigen specificity. No much larger clone exists at a distance of one base, and base qualities are not known. The data were obtained in a study of technical replicates of blood from a few donors (dated by TCRdb to between 2016 and 2019). The germline V gene specifies SNHLY as CDR1 and FYNNEI as CDR2. The CDR3 contains 16 residues, cysteine and phenylalanine counted. Just CDR3 DNA is preserved here, 48 bases in frame from base 1. V is shortened by 5 bases, J by 0 bases, and the region joining them spans 14 bases. The library was produced with the immunoSEQ multiplex PCR assay. Sourced from immuneACCESS, this table was stored by TCRdb with only in-frame sequences that have V and J called. A share of the clones is absent; for the studies checked, an unresolved V gene accounts for under half, and the remainder has no known explanation. This sample comprises about 74,000 clones, 95% of them detected only once. 0.25% to 0.3% of the sample goes to the ten largest clones.

The sequence was obtained from a human donor in good health. The chain links TRBV2 with TRBJ1-5; a tentative D call is TRBD1 (5 bases match). What was sequenced was T cells isolated from PBMCs. The DNA reads as follows: TGTGCCAGCAGTTATCTGACAGCCAGTAGCAATCAGCCCCAGCATTTT. It specifies CASSYLTASSNQPQHF.